The 32 T cell receptor beta chains below all came from one sample that was sequenced in a study of persistence of HIV-infected CD4 T cells. Cells were stimulated with CMV-infected fibroblast lysates at 10 ug/mL. CD40L/CD69 double-negative CD45RO-high memory CD4+ T cells were collected. No antigen has been assigned to these receptors. This was the immunoSEQ version 4 assay in survey mode. Generated by immunoSEQ multiplex PCR, the TCRdb table keeps only in-frame clones and is missing some. The sample yields 35,000 to 40,000 clones, more than 70% seen once. The starting material was CD4+ T cells sorted from PBMCs after approximately 20-hour stimulation, obtained from a patient who received antiretroviral therapy. The receptors originated from an adult man with HIV who was CMV-seropositive.

The chain couples TRBV3-1 (or the pseudogene TRBV3-2) to TRBJ2-7; no reliable D call. The CDR3 extends over 14 amino acids. V was cut by 1 base and J by 1 base, with 8 bases left in between. CDR1 is LGHDT and CDR2 is YNNKEL in the germline V gene (reference sequence). As DNA, the CDR3 is TGTGCCAGCAGCCAAGTGGCGGCGTCCTACGAGCAGTACTTC. Translated, it gives CASSQVAASYEQYF.

V is TRBV5-8 and J is TRBJ1-2; possibly TRBD1 for D (6 bases). Trimming pared 1 base from V and 5 bases from J, leaving 12 bases between. The CDR3 has 14 residues. From germline, CDR1 is SGHTS and CDR2 YDEGEE. The CDR3 DNA sequence: TGTGCCAGCAGCTTGAAGTCAGGGGATTATGGCTACACCTTC. Its translation is CASSLKSGDYGYTF. Based on the CDR3 plus reference TRBV5-8 and TRBJ1-2, the full variable domain is EAGVTQSPTHLIKTRGQQATLRCSPISGHTSVYWYQQALGLGLQFLLWYDEGEERNRGNFPPRFSGRQFPNYSSELNVNALELEDSALYLCASSLKSGDYGYTFGSGTRLTVV.

This chain connects TRBV6-6 to TRBJ1-5; maybe TRBD1 (5 bases). Trimming took 1 base from V and 0 from J, leaving 7 bases between them. The germline V gene encodes CDR1 MNHNY and CDR2 SVGAGI (reference sequence). The CDR3 has 15 residues. CDR3 loop: CASSYLTVSNQPQHF. The CDR3 coding sequence is TGTGCCAGCAGTTACTTGACAGTTAGCAATCAGCCCCAGCATTTT.

This clone was counted once. The rearrangement uses TRBV4-1 and TRBJ1-1; 8 bases agree with TRBD1. Trimming cost V 2 bases and J 5 bases; bases outside gene matches: 10. The CDR3 runs 16 residues. Germline loops: CDR1 MGHRA, CDR2 YSYEKL. The DNA of the CDR3 is TGCGCCAGCAGCCAACCCTCGACAGGGGTCGCGACTGAAGCTTTCTTT. This sequence encodes CASSQPSTGVATEAFF.

The chain links TRBV5-1 to TRBJ2-7, with D possibly called TRBD1 or TRBD2 (6 bases each). The V gene lost 4 bases and the J gene lost 7 bases, with 15 bases spanning the gap. Per the germline V gene, CDR1 is SGHRS and CDR2 is YFSETQ. The CDR3 consists of 13 residues. CDR3 residues: CASSPLGGGEQYF. Here the CDR3 DNA reads TGCGCCAGCAGCCCCCTCGGGGGCGGTGAGCAGTACTTC.

The chain couples TRBV6-5 to TRBJ1-1; D ambiguous. Looked up from germline, CDR1 is MNHEY and CDR2 is SVGAGI. V was pared by 7 bases and J by 1 base, with 16 bases between. This CDR3 comprises 15 residues. The CDR3 DNA follows: TGTGCCAGCACCCCGGGATTAGGGAGGAACACTGAAGCTTTCTTT. This gives the protein CASTPGLGRNTEAFF.

This sequence joins TRBV5-6 and TRBJ2-2; D is undetermined. V lost 2 bases and J 6 bases, leaving 2 bases between the germline ends. Germline values: CDR1 SGHDT, CDR2 YYEEEE. The CDR3 runs 11 residues. The CDR3 loop reads CASSFAGELFF. The CDR3 DNA is TGTGCCAGCAGCTTTGCCGGGGAGCTGTTTTTT.

This chain uses TRBV7-8 with TRBJ1-4; tentative D call: TRBD1 (5 bases). Germline lookup yields CDR1 SGHVS and CDR2 FQNEAQ. V was trimmed by 5 bases and J by 3 bases, leaving 13 bases between them. The CDR3 is 15 residues long. DNA for the CDR3: TGTGCCAGCAGCCGACCGGGAGGGGCTAATGAAAAACTGTTTTTT. Amino acid sequence: CASSRPGGANEKLFF.

The V and J genes are TRBV7-8 and TRBJ2-3; 7 nucleotides match TRBD2. Germline trimming cut 1 base from V and 4 bases from J; bases unmatched to any gene: 5. Germline CDR1 reads SGHVS; CDR2 reads FQNEAQ. The CDR3 spans 15 residues. CDR3 amino acids: CASSLGGGRSDTQYF. The CDR3 DNA reads as TGTGCCAGCAGCTTAGGGGGGGGTCGGTCAGATACGCAGTATTTT.

CDR3 loop: CASSPRLGGFNEQFF. As DNA, the CDR3 is TGTGCCAGCAGCCCCAGGCTAGGGGGCTTCAATGAGCAGTTCTTC. This chain links TRBV6-5 with TRBJ2-1; 7 nucleotides align to TRBD1. Germline lookup yields CDR1 MNHEY and CDR2 SVGAGI. Losses at the gene ends were 6 bases for V and 6 bases for J; bases not matched to a gene: 11. The CDR3 covers 15 residues.

V gene TRBV18 combines with J gene TRBJ2-4; no firm D call. V dropped 2 bases and J dropped 1 base, with 9 bases sitting between them. Germline values: CDR1 KGHSH, CDR2 LQKENI. CDR3 length equals 15 residues. The chain's CDR3 is CASSPGVGAKNIQYF. DNA for the CDR3: TGTGCCAGCTCACCAGGGGTTGGGGCCAAAAACATTCAGTACTTC.

The rearrangement links TRBV25-1 to TRBJ1-6, with a tentative D call TRBD1 (5 bases). The CDR3 extends over 17 amino acids. V lost 5 bases, J lost 0 bases, and 14 bases lay in between. Germline V gene data show CDR1 as MGHDK and CDR2 as SYGVNS. CDR3 loop: CASSTRKGSSYNSPLHF. The DNA of the CDR3 is TGTGCCAGCAGTACTCGCAAGGGGTCCTCCTATAATTCACCCCTCCACTTT. Filled out from reference TRBV25-1 and TRBJ1-6, the complete variable domain reads EADIYQTPRYLVIGTGKKITLECSQTMGHDKMYWYQQDPGMELHLIHYSYGVNSTEKGDLSSESTVSRIRTEHFPLTLESARPSHTSQYLCASSTRKGSSYNSPLHFGNGTRLTVT.

The CDR3 region has the DNA TGTGCCAGCAGGTTGAGACTGACCAATCAGCCCCAGCATTTT. Protein sequence: CASRLRLTNQPQHF. V usage is TRBV5-6 and J usage is TRBJ1-5; D unresolved. The V gene lost 5 bases and the J gene lost 3 bases, with 12 bases spanning the gap. The CDR3 sequence is 14 residues long. The germline V gene encodes CDR1 SGHDT and CDR2 YYEEEE.

The genes are TRBV7-6 and TRBJ2-1, with 8 positions matching TRBD2. CDR3 length: 15 amino acids. Trimming removed 4 bases from V and 0 bases from J; junction bases left unmatched: 2. Looked up from germline, CDR1 is SGHVS and CDR2 is FNYEAQ. CDR3 nucleotides: TGTGCCAGCAGCTCGGGGGGGGGCTCCTACAATGAGCAGTTCTTC. It is translated as CASSSGGGSYNEQFF.

The chain recombines TRBV18 with TRBJ1-2; D perhaps matches TRBD1 (6 bases). Germline CDR1 and CDR2: KGHSH and LQKENI. The CDR3 is made up of 15 amino acids. The germline V and J ends were trimmed by 2 bases and 2 bases, with 12 bases remaining between them. This CDR3 reads CASSPEAGVNYGYTF. The CDR3 DNA reads as TGTGCCAGCTCACCAGAGGCAGGGGTGAACTATGGCTACACCTTC.

The CDR3 DNA sequence: TGCGCCAGCAGTGAAGGGACAGACAATTCACCCCTCCACTTT. This codes for CASSEGTDNSPLHF. The V call is TRBV10-1, the J call TRBJ1-6; TRBD1 agrees at 7 bases. Germline loops: CDR1 WNHNN, CDR2 SYGVQD (reference sequence). CDR3 length: 14 residues. The V segment lost 3 bases and the J segment 7 bases; nucleotides outside the gene matches: 3.

V usage is TRBV18 and J usage is TRBJ2-6; 8 nucleotides line up with TRBD1. Germline CDR1 and CDR2: KGHSH and LQKENI. The CDR3 loop spans 20 amino acids. The J segment lost 1 base and the V segment lost 0 bases, leaving 11 bases of the junction unmatched. CDR3 residues: CASSPPLIRTGMSGANVLTF. DNA for the CDR3: TGTGCCAGCTCACCACCGTTAATCCGGACAGGGATGTCTGGGGCCAACGTCCTGACTTTC.

The chain uses TRBV9 and TRBJ2-3; 10 nucleotides align to TRBD2. The length of the CDR3 is 16 residues. The V and J ends lost 0 bases and 0 bases, in that order; junction bases with no gene match: 1. Per germline, CDR1 SGDLS and CDR2 YYNGEE. The CDR3: CASSVASGGSTDTQYF. In DNA, the CDR3 is TGTGCCAGCAGCGTAGCTAGCGGGGGAAGCACAGATACGCAGTATTTT.

This clone was counted between two and nine times. The J gene is TRBJ1-3, the V gene TRBV6-4, with TRBD1 matching over 8 bases. This CDR3 comprises 16 residues. The germline gives CDR1 MRHNA, CDR2 SNTAGT. V shed 0 bases and J 4 bases; nucleotides not matched to a gene: 5. The CDR3 spells CASSDSDRGTGNTIYF. DNA for the CDR3: TGTGCCAGCAGTGACTCAGACAGGGGAACAGGAAACACCATATATTTT.

This chain links TRBV19 with TRBJ2-2, with D unresolved. The ends were cut back, 6 bases at V and 1 base at J, with 12 bases in the middle. The CDR3 contains 15 residues. In germline, CDR1 is LNHDA, CDR2 SQIVND (reference sequence). The CDR3 spells CASSRWTGNTGELFF. In DNA, the CDR3 is TGTGCCAGTAGCCGATGGACGGGGAACACCGGGGAGCTGTTTTTT.

The V and J genes are TRBV12-3 or TRBV12-4 and TRBJ1-5; no firm D call. V shed 4 bases and J shed 0 bases, with 4 bases lying between them. The length of the CDR3 is 13 residues. As DNA, the CDR3 is TGTGCCAGCAGTTACAGTAGCAATCAGCCCCAGCATTTT. This translates into CASSYSSNQPQHF.

V is TRBV4-1 and J is TRBJ2-2; D is perhaps TRBD1 or TRBD2 (5 bases each). The CDR3 has 15 amino acids. Trimming shortened V by 3 bases and J by 2 bases, and 10 bases separated the two germline ends. CDR1 and CDR2 (germline): MGHRA, YSYEKL. In DNA, the CDR3 is TGCGCCAGCAGCCAGGCAGGGAGCAACACCGGGGAGCTGTTTTTT. This codes for CASSQAGSNTGELFF.

As DNA, the CDR3 is TGTGCCAGCAGCCAAGCGGGGGACAGGGGGTCTGAAGCTTTCTTT. Translated, it gives CASSQAGDRGSEAFF. This rearrangement joins TRBV3-1 (or the pseudogene TRBV3-2) to TRBJ1-1; TRBD1 matches at 11 bases. CDR1 and CDR2 (germline): LGHDT, YNNKEL (reference sequence). The trim removed 1 base at V and 6 bases at J, leaving 4 bases unmatched. This CDR3 is 15 amino acids long.

The V gene is TRBV4-1, the J gene TRBJ1-2; 7 bases map to TRBD1. Germline V gene sequence: CDR1 MGHRA, CDR2 YSYEKL. Unmatched junction bases numbered 4, after V lost 0 bases and J lost 3 bases. This CDR3 spans 15 amino acids. The CDR3 sequence: CASSQDSRGDYGYTF. The CDR3 DNA sequence: TGCGCCAGCAGCCAAGATAGCAGGGGGGACTATGGCTACACCTTC.

This sequence joins TRBV7-9 and TRBJ2-2, with a weak D call TRBD1 (5 bases). Germline V gene sequence: CDR1 SEHNR, CDR2 FQNEAQ (reference sequence). Trimming shortened V by 11 bases and J by 0 bases, and 10 bases separated the two germline ends. CDR3 length: 13 amino acids. CDR3 loop: CAPDSSNTGELFF. The CDR3 nucleotides read TGTGCCCCCGACAGTTCGAACACCGGGGAGCTGTTTTTT.

The chain uses TRBV12-3 or TRBV12-4 and TRBJ1-1; D not resolved. The V and J ends lost 3 bases and 5 bases respectively, with 7 bases between them. The CDR3 extends over 12 amino acids. CDR3 sequence: CASSLEGTEAFF. CDR3 nucleotide sequence: TGTGCCAGCAGTTTGGAGGGAACTGAAGCTTTCTTT.

This clone has only a few counts. The chain joins TRBV7-9 to TRBJ2-6; D is possibly TRBD1 (6 bases). Germline CDR1 is SEHNR and CDR2 is FQNEAQ (reference sequence). This CDR3 spans 15 amino acids. With 2 bases removed from V and 3 bases from J, the gap between germline ends came to 8 bases. CDR3: CASSLPGVGANVLTF. The CDR3 DNA follows: TGTGCCAGCAGCTTACCAGGGGTTGGGGCCAACGTCCTGACTTTC.

On this clone itself: The same CDR3 arises from other DNA sequences in this sample as well. This sequence joins TRBV5-1 and TRBJ1-5; 10 nucleotides agree with TRBD1. The CDR3 is 14 amino acids. Germline CDR1 and CDR2: SGHRS and YFSETQ. Germline trimming cut 3 bases from V and 7 bases from J; bases unmatched to any gene: 4. The CDR3 loop reads CASSSGTGEQPQHF. The CDR3 nucleotides are TGCGCCAGCAGCTCCGGGACAGGGGAACAGCCCCAGCATTTT.

The V and J genes are TRBV14 and TRBJ2-7; no definite D call. Germline-derived CDR1 and CDR2 are SGHDN and FVKESK. The CDR3 loop spans 15 amino acids. V was trimmed by 0 bases and J by 3 bases, leaving 12 bases between them. CDR3 sequence (DNA): TGTGCCAGCAGCCAAGAACAGAGGAAAAACTACGAGCAGTACTTC. It codes for CASSQEQRKNYEQYF.

The CDR3 sequence is CASSEARVPYGYTF. Here the CDR3 DNA reads TGTGCCAGCAGTGAAGCCAGGGTCCCATACGGCTACACCTTC. V and J are TRBV2 and TRBJ1-2; D is possibly TRBD1 (5 bases). The germline CDR1 and CDR2 sequences are SNHLY and FYNNEI. Trimming removed 0 bases from V and 8 bases from J, with 13 bases in between. This CDR3 comprises 14 residues.

In nucleotides, the CDR3 is TGTGCCAGCAGTTACAGGGATGGCTACACCTTC. Residues: CASSYRDGYTF. The chain recombines TRBV28 with TRBJ1-2; D is possibly TRBD1 (6 bases). The germline gives CDR1 MDHEN, CDR2 SYDVKM. The CDR3 runs to 11 residues. Deletions cut 4 bases from V and 6 bases from J, with 6 bases between.

The chain has TRBV7-9 and TRBJ1-2, with a weak D call TRBD1 (6 bases). Trimming took off 5 bases at V and 3 bases at J, with 13 bases between the two ends. Germline V CDR1 and CDR2: SEHNR, FQNEAQ (reference sequence). CDR3 length: 14 residues. CDR3 region: CASSPFGGYYGYTF. In DNA, the CDR3 is TGTGCCAGCAGCCCCTTCGGGGGCTACTATGGCTACACCTTC.